This T cell receptor (beta chain) was found in a study of vaccination and CD4 T cells after COVID-19. Across the whole study: Every participant had a vaccine, which was either BNT162b2 or mRNA-1273, given in two doses. The study drew post-COVID samples a median approximately 100 days after diagnosis (range 35 to 161).

An Oncomine TCR Beta short-read assay was used to sequence the DNA from cultured CD4+ T cells. TCRdb reprocessed the PCR reads via MiXCR and lists one record per CDR3 protein. Among around 20,000 distinct CDR3 sequences listed, around 40% were seen once. The CDR3 contains 14 residues. V lost 6 bases and J 4 bases, leaving 15 bases between the germline ends. CDR1 is DFQATT, CDR2 SNEGSKA, per germline (reference sequence). This clonotype came up a few times. Its antigen is still unknown. As for treatment: approximately nine-day PBMC culture with coronavirus spike peptide pools or control peptides (ViraFEST assay). Positive PCR tests came between March and December 2020, ahead of the US Alpha, Beta and Delta variants. On days 3 and 7, half the medium was swapped for fresh IL-2-containing medium.

The sequences come from CD4+ T cells from blood, cultured in vitro, collected after SARS-CoV-2 vaccination. The chain is built from TRBV20-1 and TRBJ2-2, with TRBD1 as a possible D gene (5 bases). This sequence originates from a human donor who had recovered from COVID-19. CDR3 sequence (DNA): TGCAGTGCCCTGACATCTCAGGGCACCGGGGAGCTGTTTTTT. Amino acid sequence: CSALTSQGTGELFF.